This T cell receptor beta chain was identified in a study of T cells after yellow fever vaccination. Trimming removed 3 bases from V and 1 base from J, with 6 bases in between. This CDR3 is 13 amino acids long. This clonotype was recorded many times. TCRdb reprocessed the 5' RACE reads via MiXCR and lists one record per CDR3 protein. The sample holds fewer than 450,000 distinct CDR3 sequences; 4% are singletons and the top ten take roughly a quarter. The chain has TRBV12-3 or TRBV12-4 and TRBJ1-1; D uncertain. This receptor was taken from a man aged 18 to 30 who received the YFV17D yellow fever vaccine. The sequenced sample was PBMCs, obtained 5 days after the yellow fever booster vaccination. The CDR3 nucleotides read TGTGCCAGCAGTTTCAGCCCGAACACTGAAGCTTTCTTT. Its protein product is CASSFSPNTEAFF.